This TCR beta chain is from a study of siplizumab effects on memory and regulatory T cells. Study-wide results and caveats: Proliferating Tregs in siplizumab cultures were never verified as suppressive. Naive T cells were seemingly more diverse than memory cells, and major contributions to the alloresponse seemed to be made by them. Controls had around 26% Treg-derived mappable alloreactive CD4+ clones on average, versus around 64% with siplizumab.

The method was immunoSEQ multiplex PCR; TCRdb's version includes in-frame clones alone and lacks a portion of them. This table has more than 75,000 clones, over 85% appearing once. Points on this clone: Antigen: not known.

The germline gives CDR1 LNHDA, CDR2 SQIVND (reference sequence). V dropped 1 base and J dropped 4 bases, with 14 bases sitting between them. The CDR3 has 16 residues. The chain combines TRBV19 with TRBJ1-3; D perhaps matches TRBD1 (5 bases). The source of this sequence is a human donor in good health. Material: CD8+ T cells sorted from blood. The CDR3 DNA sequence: TGTGCCAGTAGTATAGGGCGACAGCCAGGCGGAAACACCATATATTTT. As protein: CASSIGRQPGGNTIYF.